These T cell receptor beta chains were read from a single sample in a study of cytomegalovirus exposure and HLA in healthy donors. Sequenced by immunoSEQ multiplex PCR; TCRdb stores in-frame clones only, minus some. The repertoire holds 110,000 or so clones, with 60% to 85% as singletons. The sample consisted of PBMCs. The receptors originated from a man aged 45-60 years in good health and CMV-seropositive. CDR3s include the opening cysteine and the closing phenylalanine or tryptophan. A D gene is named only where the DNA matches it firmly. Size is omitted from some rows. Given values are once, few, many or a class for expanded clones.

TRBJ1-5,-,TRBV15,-,CATSRGEEQPQHF,TGTGCCACCAGCAGGGGCGAAGAGCAGCCCCAGCATTTT
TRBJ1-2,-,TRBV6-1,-,CASSEPGAGKGYGYTF,TGTGCCAGCAGTGAGCCAGGGGCAGGGAAGGGGTATGGCTACACCTTC
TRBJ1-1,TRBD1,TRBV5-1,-,CASSGSGQLNTEAFF,TGCGCCAGCAGCGGGTCGGGACAGTTGAACACTGAAGCTTTCTTT
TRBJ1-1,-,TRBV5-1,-,CASSRWGGGYTEAFF,TGCGCCAGCAGTCGATGGGGTGGGGGCTACACTGAAGCTTTCTTT
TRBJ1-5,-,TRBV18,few,CASSQGFSNQPQHF,TGTGCCAGCTCACAGGGGTTTAGCAATCAGCCCCAGCATTTT
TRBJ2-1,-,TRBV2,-,CASLSWAEWFF,TGTGCCAGCCTATCGTGGGCAGAATGGTTCTTC
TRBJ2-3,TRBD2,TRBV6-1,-,CASSPGLAHTQYF,TGTGCCAGCAGCCCGGGACTAGCGCATACGCAGTATTTT
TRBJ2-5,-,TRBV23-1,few,CASSQIRTREEQYF,TGCGCCAGCAGTCAAATTCGGACACGAGAGGAGCAGTACTTC
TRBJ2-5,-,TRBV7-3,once,CASSFGPGGQETQYF,-
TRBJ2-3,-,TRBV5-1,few,CASSFSSADTQYF,TGCGCCAGCAGCTTTAGTAGCGCAGATACGCAGTATTTT
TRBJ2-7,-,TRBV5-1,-,CASSPGIRRAVGEQYF,TGCGCCAGCAGCCCCGGTATCCGGAGAGCAGTCGGGGAGCAGTACTTC
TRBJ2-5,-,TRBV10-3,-,CAISWGPLPETQYF,TGTGCCATCAGTTGGGGGCCACTACCAGAGACCCAGTACTTC
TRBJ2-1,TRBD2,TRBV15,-,CATSRMGLNSYNEQFF,TGTGCCACCAGCAGAATGGGACTAAACTCCTACAATGAGCAGTTCTTC
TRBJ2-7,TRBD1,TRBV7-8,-,CASSTWLTGAYEQYF,TGTGCCAGCAGCACTTGGCTGACAGGGGCCTACGAGCAGTACTTC
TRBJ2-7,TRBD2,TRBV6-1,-,CASGLAGEYEQYF,TGTGCCAGCGGACTAGCGGGGGAGTACGAGCAGTACTTC
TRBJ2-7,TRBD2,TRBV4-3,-,CASSQGGESFYEQYF,TGCGCCAGCAGCCAGGGAGGGGAGTCCTTCTACGAGCAGTACTTC
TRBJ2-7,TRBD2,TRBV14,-,CASSLRLAGAREQYF,TGTGCCAGCAGCCTTCGACTAGCGGGAGCGCGGGAGCAGTACTTC
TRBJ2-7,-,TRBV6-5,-,CASRITGSYEQYF,TGTGCCAGCAGGATCACAGGCTCCTACGAGCAGTACTTC
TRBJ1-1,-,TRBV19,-,CASSMDIYGTEAFF,TGTGCCAGTAGTATGGACATATATGGCACTGAAGCTTTCTTT
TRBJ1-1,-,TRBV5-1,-,CASSRDGNPEAFF,TGCGCCAGCAGCCGAGACGGGAACCCTGAAGCTTTCTTT
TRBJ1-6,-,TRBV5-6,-,CASSLSGTSNSPLHF,TGTGCCAGCAGCTTAAGCGGGACATCCAATTCACCCCTCCACTTT
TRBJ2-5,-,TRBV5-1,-,CASSYTQETQYF,TGCGCCAGCAGCTACACCCAAGAGACCCAGTACTTC
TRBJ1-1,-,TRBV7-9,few,CASSPNTVSNTEAFF,TGTGCCAGCAGCCCTAATACAGTTTCGAACACTGAAGCTTTCTTT
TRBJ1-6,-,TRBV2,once,CASSLGTPENSPLHF,TGTGCCAGCTCCCTTGGGACACCTGAGAATTCACCCCTCCACTTT
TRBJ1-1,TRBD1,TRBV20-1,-,CSAPGGEAFF,TGCAGTGCTCCAGGGGGGGAAGCTTTCTTT
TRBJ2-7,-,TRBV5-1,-,CASSPGGPSAEQYF,TGCGCCAGCAGCCCCGGCGGTCCTTCGGCCGAGCAGTACTTC
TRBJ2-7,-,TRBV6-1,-,CASSELAGEQYF,TGTGCCAGCAGTGAACTAGCTGGCGAGCAGTACTTC
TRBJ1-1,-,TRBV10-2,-,CASYADPGVRAFF,TGCGCCAGCTATGCCGACCCAGGGGTTCGGGCTTTCTTT
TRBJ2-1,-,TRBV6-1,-,CASSEFRRPNPDNEQFF,TGTGCCAGCAGTGAATTTAGGCGGCCCAACCCCGACAATGAGCAGTTCTTC
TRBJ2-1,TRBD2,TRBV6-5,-,CASSKPGTRGEQFF,TGTGCCAGCAGTAAACCCGGGACTAGGGGTGAGCAGTTCTTC
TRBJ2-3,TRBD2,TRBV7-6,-,CASSFHRTSATDTQYF,TGTGCCAGCAGCTTTCATCGGACTAGCGCCACAGATACGCAGTATTTT
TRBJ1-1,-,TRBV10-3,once,CAIRGKAGVNTEAFF,TGTGCCATCAGGGGGAAAGCAGGGGTGAACACTGAAGCTTTCTTT